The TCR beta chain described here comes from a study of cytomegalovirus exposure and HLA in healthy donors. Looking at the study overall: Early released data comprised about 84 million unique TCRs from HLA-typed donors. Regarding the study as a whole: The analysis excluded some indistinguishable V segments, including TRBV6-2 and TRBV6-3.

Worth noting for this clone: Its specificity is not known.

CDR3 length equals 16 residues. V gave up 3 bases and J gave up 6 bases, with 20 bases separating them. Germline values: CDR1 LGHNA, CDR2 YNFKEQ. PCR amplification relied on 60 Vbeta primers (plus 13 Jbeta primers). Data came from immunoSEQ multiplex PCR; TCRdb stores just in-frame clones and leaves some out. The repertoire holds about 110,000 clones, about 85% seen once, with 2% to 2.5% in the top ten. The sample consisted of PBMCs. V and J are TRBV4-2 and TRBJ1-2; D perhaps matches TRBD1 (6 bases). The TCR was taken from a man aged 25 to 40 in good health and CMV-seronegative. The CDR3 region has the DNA TGTGCCAGCAGCCACACTAGAGGGGGAAGAGGGGATGGCTACACCTTC. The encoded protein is CASSHTRGGRGDGYTF.